This T cell receptor beta chain is drawn from a study of type 1 regulatory T cells. TCRdb ran MiXCR on the reads and lists one entry per CDR3 protein. The data show about 74,000 distinct CDR3 sequences, around 63% seen once. To note about this clonotype: Its antigen remains unknown.

T-allo10 cells from the graft donor were described as anergic, host-alloantigen-specific, and alloantigen-specific suppressors. The germline CDR1 and CDR2 sequences are SGHRS and YFSETQ. The V and J ends lost 1 base and 1 base respectively, with 9 bases between them. The CDR3 extends over 15 amino acids. The sequencing sample was made of cultured T cells, either the whole culture or a sorted T cell fraction (not recorded which). Subset defined: Tr1-enriched cell product generated in vitro against host alloantigens. The V gene is TRBV5-1, the J gene TRBJ2-1, with no clear D. The clonotype was recovered from a human donor in good health. The CDR3 sequence: CASSLSRNSYNEQFF. The CDR3, as DNA: TGCGCCAGCAGCTTGTCCCGAAATTCCTACAATGAGCAGTTCTTC. Using reference TRBV5-1 and TRBJ2-1 for the parts outside the CDR3, the full variable domain is KAGVTQTPRYLIKTRGQQVTLSCSPISGHRSVSWYQQTPGQGLQFLFEYFSETQRNKGNFPGRFSGRQFSNSRSEMNVSTLELGDSALYLCASSLSRNSYNEQFFGPGTRLTVL.